The TCR beta chain described here comes from a study of Ad26.COV2.S vaccination and SARS-CoV-2 variants. As for the study in general: Of the COV1001 trial arms, the Ad26.COV2.S arm included the donor.

The protocol was immunoSEQ multiplex PCR, while the TCRdb copy is restricted to in-frame clones and leaves out a portion. The sample has roughly 680,000 clones, 89% seen once. Treatment given: roughly 19 received Ad26.COV2.S at low or high dose, single or two shots; 5 received placebo; per-sample allocation not given. Samples were taken on day 63 after the first vaccine or placebo injection. Germline CDR1 is KGHDR and CDR2 is SFDVKD. The CDR3 runs to 16 residues. Trimming removed 8 bases from V and 0 bases from J, with 15 bases in between. Sample: peripheral blood, taken in a trial of Ad26.COV2.S vaccine versus placebo. This chain links TRBV24-1 with TRBJ1-4; D unclear. The sequence was collected from a person between 18 and 60 years old who received the Ad26.COV2.S COVID-19 vaccine or a placebo. The DNA for the CDR3 is TGTGCCACCAAGCGGGCTCGTGAAGCAACTAATGAAAAACTGTTTTTT. Residues: CATKRAREATNEKLFF.